This T cell receptor (beta chain) was recovered during a study of T-cell reconstitution after alpha-beta-depleted transplantation in children (dated by TCRdb to between 2015 and 2016). With respect to the entire study: T-cell immune reconstitution after TCRalphabeta/CD19-depleted allogeneic hematopoietic cell transplantation in children was quantitatively tracked in the study by means of TCR repertoire profiling.

Concerning this clonotype itself: Its recognized antigen is unknown. There are no base qualities to consult, and no much larger clone falls within one base.

Explained via the paper, the treatment or condition label denotes: allogeneic hematopoietic cell transplantation with graft depleted of TCRalphabeta T cells and CD19 B cells. TCRalphabeta/CD19-depleted allogeneic hematopoietic cell grafts were given to the transplant recipients, all of whom were children. Library creation used PCR. TCRdb lists the instrument as Illumina HiSeq 2500. TCR libraries were prepared with molecular barcoding, using unique molecular identifiers to normalize TCRbeta repertoire quantification. TCRdb itself trimmed the public reads at Q25 with fastp, ran MiXCR and retained productive beta chains. When rows share a CDR3 protein, they turn into one entry using the most common DNA and genes. In this sample the table shows hundreds of thousands of distinct CDR3 sequences, more than 15% of which occur a single time. About 39% of the sample goes to the ten largest clones. Looking up the germline V gene yields CDR1 SGHRS and CDR2 YFSETQ. V is clipped by 0 bases and J by 3 bases, and the sequence between their germline boundaries is 13 bases long. Inclusive of the bounding cysteine and phenylalanine, the CDR3 is 15 residues long. The read is trimmed to its CDR3 DNA, 45 bases read in frame from base 1.

Findings and caveats that apply to the study as a whole: The apparently early alphabetaT-cell count recovery about two months after transplant was reportedly dependent on only several hundred rapidly expanded clones derived from non-depleted graft cells. Over subsequent months, a decline in hyperexpanded clone frequencies was noted, and after one year, T-cell counts and TCRbeta diversity were mostly ascribed to newly produced T cells. The high TCRbeta diversity at day 60 in some patients was ascribed to recipient T cells and intrathymic progenitors that had survived conditioning.

The rearranged chain carries TRBV5-1 and TRBJ2-7; tentative D gene TRBD2, with 6 bases matching. The sequencing here drew on PBMCs, mostly from graft donor cells, taken 360 days after TCRalphabeta/CD19-depleted stem cell transplant. The receptor comes from a male patient under 10 years old who had a stem cell transplant for acute lymphoblastic leukemia, so the T cells may come from the graft donor. The sequenced DNA is TGCGCCAGCAGCTTGGGGGGAGGACGGGACTACGAGCAGTACTTC. This encodes CASSLGGGRDYEQYF.